This T cell receptor (beta chain) emerged from a study of T-cell memory formation after mild COVID-19. Regarding the study as a whole: Prior to infection, memory already included some responding clones, suggesting cross-reactive memory joined. Clones which contracted sat mainly in CM and EM if CD4+, and in EMRA if CD8+.

This clonotype was picked up a small number of times. The antigen remains unidentified. The 5'RACE method, run with constant-segment primers, produced TCR alpha and TCR beta cDNA libraries (carrying sample barcodes and UMIs). TCRdb called the 5' RACE reads again in MiXCR, with one record for every CDR3 protein. Here the sample spans about 560,000 distinct CDR3 sequences, about 20% being singletons. The V gene's germline CDR1 is LGHDT and CDR2 YNNKEL (reference sequence). Trimming stripped 4 bases from V and 2 bases from J, with 12 bases between. The CDR3 consists of 14 residues. The rearrangement joins TRBV3-1 to TRBJ2-7; D unresolved. This sequence was found in an adult woman who had mild COVID-19 (a few samples of this study predate the infection). Cell type and time point are not known. What was sequenced was PBMCs or a T cell subset sorted from them (not recorded which). The CDR3 loop reads CASSPGPDAYEQYF. CDR3 nucleotides: TGTGCCAGCAGCCCCGGGCCGGACGCCTACGAGCAGTACTTC.